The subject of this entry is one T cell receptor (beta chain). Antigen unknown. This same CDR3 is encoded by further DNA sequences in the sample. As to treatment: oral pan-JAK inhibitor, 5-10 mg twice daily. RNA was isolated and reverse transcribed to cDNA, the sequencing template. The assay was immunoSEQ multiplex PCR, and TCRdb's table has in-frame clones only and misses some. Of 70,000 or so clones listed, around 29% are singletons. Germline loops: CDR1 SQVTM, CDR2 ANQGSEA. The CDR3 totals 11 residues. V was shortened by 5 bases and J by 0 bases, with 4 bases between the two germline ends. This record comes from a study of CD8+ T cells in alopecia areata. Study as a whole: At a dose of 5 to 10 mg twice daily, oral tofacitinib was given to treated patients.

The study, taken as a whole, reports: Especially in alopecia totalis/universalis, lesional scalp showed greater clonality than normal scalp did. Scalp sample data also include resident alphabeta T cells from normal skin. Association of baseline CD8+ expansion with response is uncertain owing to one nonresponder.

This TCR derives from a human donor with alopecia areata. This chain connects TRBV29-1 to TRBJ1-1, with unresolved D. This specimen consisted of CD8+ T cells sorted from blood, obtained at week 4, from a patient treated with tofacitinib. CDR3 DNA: TGCAGCGTTTCTGTGAACACTGAAGCTTTCTTT. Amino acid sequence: CSVSVNTEAFF. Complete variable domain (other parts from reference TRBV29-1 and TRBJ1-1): SAVISQKPSRDICQRGTSLTIQCQVDSQVTMMFWYRQQPGQSLTLIATANQGSEATYESGFVIDKFPISRPNLTFSTLTVSNMSPEDSSIYLCSVSVNTEAFFGQGTRLTVV.